Here is one TCR beta chain with its context. Its antigen is unidentified. Trimming removed 5 bases from V and 6 bases from J, with 16 bases in between. The CDR3 loop spans 15 amino acids. In germline, CDR1 is SNHLY, CDR2 FYNNEI. The sample originates from a study of OX40 agonist ivuxolimab in advanced cancers. Study-wide context: The patients received ivuxolimab by intravenous route every 2 weeks at 0.01 to 10 mg/kg.

Findings of the study overall: Among T cells, CD8+ cells averaged more expanded clones than CD4+ cells. Doses of 0.1 to 3.0 mg/kg were accompanied by clonal expansion of CD4+ and CD8+ blood T cells by week 6.

Data came from immunoSEQ multiplex PCR; TCRdb stores just in-frame clones and leaves some out. The table records about 64,000 clones, 80% to 95% of them present only once. The gene calls are TRBV2 and TRBJ2-2; the D gene is possibly TRBD2 (5 bases). Sequenced material: CD4+ or CD8+ T cells sorted from blood, taken in a trial of the OX40 agonist ivuxolimab. This receptor was identified in an adult with an advanced solid tumor such as melanoma, head and neck, liver or kidney cancer. The CDR3 here is CASSLLEWIPGELFF. CDR3 bases: TGTGCCAGCAGTTTACTAGAATGGATTCCCGGGGAGCTGTTTTTT.